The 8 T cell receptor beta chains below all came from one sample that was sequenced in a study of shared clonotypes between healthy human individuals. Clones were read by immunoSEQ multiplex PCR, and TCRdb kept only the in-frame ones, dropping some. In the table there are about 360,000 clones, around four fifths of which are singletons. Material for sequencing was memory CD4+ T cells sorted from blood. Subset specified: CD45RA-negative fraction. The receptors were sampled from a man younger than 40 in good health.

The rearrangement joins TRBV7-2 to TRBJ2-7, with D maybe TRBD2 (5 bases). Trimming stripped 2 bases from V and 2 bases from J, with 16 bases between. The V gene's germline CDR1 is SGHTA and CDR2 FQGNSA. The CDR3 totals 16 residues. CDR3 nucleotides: TGTGCCAGCAGCTTAATAGGAGGACTGAGCCCCTACGAGCAGTACTTC. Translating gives CASSLIGGLSPYEQYF.

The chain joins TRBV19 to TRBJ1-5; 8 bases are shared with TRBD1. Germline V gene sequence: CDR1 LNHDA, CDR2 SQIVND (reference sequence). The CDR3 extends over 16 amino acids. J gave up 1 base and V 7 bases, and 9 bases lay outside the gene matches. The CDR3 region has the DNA TGTGCCAGTATATTGGGCAGGGGGCTAAGCAATCAGCCCCAGCATTTT. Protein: CASILGRGLSNQPQHF.

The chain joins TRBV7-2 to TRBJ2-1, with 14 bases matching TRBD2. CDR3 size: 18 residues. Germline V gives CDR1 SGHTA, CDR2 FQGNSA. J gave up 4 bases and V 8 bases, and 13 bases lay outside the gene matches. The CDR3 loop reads CASGVHPGLAGDYNEQFF. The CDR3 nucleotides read TGTGCCAGCGGCGTCCACCCGGGACTAGCGGGAGATTACAATGAGCAGTTCTTC. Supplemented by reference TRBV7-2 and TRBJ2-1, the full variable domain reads GAGVSQSPSNKVTEKGKDVELRCDPISGHTALYWYRQSLGQGLEFLIYFQGNSAPDKSGLPSDRFSAERTGGSVSTLTIQRTQQEDSAVYLCASGVHPGLAGDYNEQFFGPGTRLTVL.

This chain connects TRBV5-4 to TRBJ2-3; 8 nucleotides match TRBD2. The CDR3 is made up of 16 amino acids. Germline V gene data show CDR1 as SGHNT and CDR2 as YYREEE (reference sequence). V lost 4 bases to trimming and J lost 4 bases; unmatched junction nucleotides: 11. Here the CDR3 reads CASSPGGDGNSDTQYF. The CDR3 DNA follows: TGTGCCAGCAGCCCGGGAGGGGACGGAAACTCAGATACGCAGTATTTT.

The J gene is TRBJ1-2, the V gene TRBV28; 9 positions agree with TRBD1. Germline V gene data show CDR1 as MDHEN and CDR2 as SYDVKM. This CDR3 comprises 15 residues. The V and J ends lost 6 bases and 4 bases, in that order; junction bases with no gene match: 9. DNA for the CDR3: TGTGCCAGCAGGCGGGACAGGGTAATAACCTATGGCTACACCTTC. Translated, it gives CASRRDRVITYGYTF.

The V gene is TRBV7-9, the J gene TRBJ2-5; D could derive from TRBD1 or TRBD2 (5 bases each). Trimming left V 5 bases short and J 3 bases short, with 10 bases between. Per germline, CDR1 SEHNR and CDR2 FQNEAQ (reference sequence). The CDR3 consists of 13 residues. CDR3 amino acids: CASSQVGEETQYF. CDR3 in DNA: TGTGCCAGCAGCCAGGTGGGGGAAGAGACCCAGTACTTC.

The CDR3 DNA is TGTGCCAGCAGTTTATCGTCCTTGGGGACAACTCATACGCAGTATTTT. Protein sequence: CASSLSSLGTTHTQYF. The V and J genes are TRBV27 and TRBJ2-3, with TRBD1 as a possible D gene (6 bases). The CDR3 is 16 amino acids. Germline V CDR1 and CDR2: MNHEY, SMNVEV (reference sequence). V was clipped by 0 bases and J by 7 bases, with 17 bases between them.

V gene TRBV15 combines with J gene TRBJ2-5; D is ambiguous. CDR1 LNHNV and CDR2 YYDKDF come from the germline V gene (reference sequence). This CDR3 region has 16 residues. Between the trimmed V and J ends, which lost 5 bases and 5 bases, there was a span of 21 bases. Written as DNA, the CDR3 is TGTGCCACCAGCGATTACCACACCCGGCCCGTTGAGACCCAGTACTTC. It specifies CATSDYHTRPVETQYF.